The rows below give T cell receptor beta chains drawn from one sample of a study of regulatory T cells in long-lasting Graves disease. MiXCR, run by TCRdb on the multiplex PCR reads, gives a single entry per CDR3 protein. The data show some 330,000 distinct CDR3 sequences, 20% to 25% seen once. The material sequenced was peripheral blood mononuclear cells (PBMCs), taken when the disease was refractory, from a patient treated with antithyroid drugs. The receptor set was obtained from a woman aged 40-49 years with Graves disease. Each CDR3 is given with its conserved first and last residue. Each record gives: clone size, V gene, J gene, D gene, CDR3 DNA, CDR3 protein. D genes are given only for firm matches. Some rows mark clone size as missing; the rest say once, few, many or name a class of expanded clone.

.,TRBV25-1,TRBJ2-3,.,TGTGCCAGCAGTGAAGAAGGGTCAGGTCCAGATACGCAGTATTTT,CASSEEGSGPDTQYF
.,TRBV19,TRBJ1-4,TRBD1,TGTGCCAGTAGTATAGGTGGGACAGAGGCTGAAAAACTGTTTTTT,CASSIGGTEAEKLFF
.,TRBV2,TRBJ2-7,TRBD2,TGTGCCAGCAGCCTAGGACTAGCGGGAGGTCGGTCCTACGAGCAGTACTTC,CASSLGLAGGRSYEQYF
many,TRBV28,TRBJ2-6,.,TGTGCCAGCAGTCAGGGGGGAAAACTTTCTGGGGCCAACGTCCTGACTTTC,CASSQGGKLSGANVLTF
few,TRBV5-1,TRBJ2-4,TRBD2,TGCGCCAGCAGCTTGGCCGGGTCTAGCGGGAGTCCCAACATTCAGTACTTC,CASSLAGSSGSPNIQYF
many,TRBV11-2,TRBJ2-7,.,TGTGCCAGCAGCTTAGGAGGGGCCCCCTACGAGCAGTACTTC,CASSLGGAPYEQYF
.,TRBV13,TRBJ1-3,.,TGTGCCAGCAGCTTTGGCAAGGGCTCTGGAAACACCATATATTTT,CASSFGKGSGNTIYF
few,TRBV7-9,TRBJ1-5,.,TGTGCCAGCAGCTTAGCGGGACATCCCGGCCAGCCCCAGCATTTT,CASSLAGHPGQPQHF
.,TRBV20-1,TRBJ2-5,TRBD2,TGCAGTGCTGGAGAGTTAGTAACTAGCGGGAGAGAGACCCAGCACTTC,CSAGELVTSGRETQHF
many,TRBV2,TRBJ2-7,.,TGTGCCAGCAGCTTATCGTTATACGAGCAGTACTTC,CASSLSLYEQYF
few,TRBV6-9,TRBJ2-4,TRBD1,TGTGCCAGCAGTTCTCCTATCAGGGACAGTATAGCCAAAAACATTCAGTACTTC,CASSSPIRDSIAKNIQYF
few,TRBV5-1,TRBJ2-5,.,TGCGCCAGCAGCTTGGAGGCAGGGGTGTACCAAGAGACCCAGTACTTC,CASSLEAGVYQETQYF
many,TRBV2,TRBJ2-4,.,TGTGCCAGCAGTGAAGCGCGGGGAAACATTCAGTACTTC,CASSEARGNIQYF
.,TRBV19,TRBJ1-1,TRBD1,TGTGCCAGTACCCGAGCCGGGACAGGGAACACTGAAGCTTTCTTT,CASTRAGTGNTEAFF
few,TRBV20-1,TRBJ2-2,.,TGCAGTGCTAGAGATAGCGTTTTGGGCACCGGGGAGCTGTTTTTT,CSARDSVLGTGELFF
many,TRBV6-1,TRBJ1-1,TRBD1,TGTGCCAGCAGAGACGACAGGGCTGAAGCTTTCTTT,CASRDDRAEAFF
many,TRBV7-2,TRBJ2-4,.,TGTGCCAGCAGCCGTACAAAAGGGCAAAACATTCAGTACTTC,CASSRTKGQNIQYF
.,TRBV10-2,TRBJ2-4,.,TGCGCCAGCAGAGCAGGGGGAGGGGACATTCAGTACTTC,CASRAGGGDIQYF
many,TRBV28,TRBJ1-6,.,TGTGCCAGCAGTTGGTTAGTTGCAAACAATAATTCACCCCTCCACTTT,CASSWLVANNNSPLHF
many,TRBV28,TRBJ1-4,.,TGTGCCAGCATAGACGGAAATAATGAAAAACTGTTTTTT,CASIDGNNEKLFF
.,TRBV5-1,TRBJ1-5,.,TGCGCCAGCAGCCCGGACCGAGGGCAGCCCCAGCATTTT,CASSPDRGQPQHF
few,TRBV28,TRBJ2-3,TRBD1,TGTGCCAGCAGCTCCACGGGACAGATCACAGATACGCAGTATTTT,CASSSTGQITDTQYF
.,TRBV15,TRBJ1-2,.,TGTGCCACCAGCAGAGTTGTTTCTTCGGTCCTGGGTGGCTACACCTTC,CATSRVVSSVLGGYTF